The present TCR beta chain was sequenced within a study of T-cell memory formation after mild COVID-19 listed by TCRdb under 2021. About the study as a whole: TCR sequence clusters from the two donors were found to be largely donor specific. Longitudinal TCRalpha and TCRbeta repertoire sequencing tracked T-cell clones expanding and contracting after mild COVID-19 in a couple of donors. Two young, previously healthy adult volunteers, one female and one male, were included in the cohort. Beyond this particular receptor, the publication reports: From day 15 to 85, contracting clones showed balanced CD4/CD8 phenotypes, whereas a second wave of clones that expanded from day 15 to 37 leaned towards CD4+. SARS-CoV-2 specificity was not confirmed for the second-wave clones peaking on day 37. Only two mild cases were covered in the study, and larger cohorts including severe cases with pre-infection samples were considered necessary. Some responding clones were found in pre-infection memory, which suggests that pre-existing cross-reactive memory T cells took part in the SARS-CoV-2 response. Contracting CD4+ clones turned up mainly in the CM and EM memory subsets, whereas EMRA was where CD8+ clones were enriched.

This clonotype has more than one count but fewer than ten. It has no known antigen specificity. Base quality data are lacking; no much larger clone is found one base away. At the junction V is shortened by 5 bases and J by 5 bases, with 10 bases in between. The germline V gene provides CDR1 MNHEY and CDR2 SVGEGT. The CDR3 numbers 13 residues from cysteine through phenylalanine. The read is trimmed to its CDR3 DNA, 39 bases read in frame from base 1. Ficoll-Paque density gradient centrifugation was the method used to isolate PBMCs. TCRdb shows the sequencer as Illumina NovaSeq 6000. cDNA libraries for TCRalpha and TCRbeta were prepared by 5'RACE using constant-segment primers, with sample barcodes and unique molecular identifiers added. RNA was extracted from every sample with Trizol reagent. Libraries were amplified in two PCR steps, with a second sample barcode and Illumina TruSeq adapters added in the second step. The libraries were sequenced on an Illumina NovaSeq using 2 x 150 bp paired-end reads. The original methods were these. With migec v1.2.7, reads were demultiplexed and then collapsed into UMI-guided consensus sequences. Using mixcr v2.1.11, the UMI consensuses were aligned to TRA and TRB V and J templates and assembled into clonotypes. A clonotype was counted as expanded or contracted only if both edgeR and NoisET called the change significant, with noise models trained on biological replicates. For edgeR calls, a false discovery rate-adjusted p below 0.01 and a log2 fold-change threshold of 1 were applied. As an exploratory analysis of dynamics, max-normalized trajectories of the 1000 most abundant clonotypes were examined with PCA combined with hierarchical clustering. The CD4 or CD8 phenotype of responding clones was assigned using the separately sequenced CD4+ and CD8+ repertoires. TCRdb trimmed public reads at Q25 via fastp, called clones via MiXCR and kept in-frame beta chains. Rows merge per CDR3 protein into single entries with the most common DNA and genes. None of the V and J calls come from the authors' own analysis; TCRdb made them. This sample lists over 350,000 distinct CDR3 sequences; about 24% were detected once. Of the sample, 8.5% to 10% is held by the ten largest clones.

Sample: PBMCs or a T cell subset sorted from them (not recorded which). This TCR was sampled from an adult woman who had mild COVID-19 (a few samples of this study predate the infection). The sample titles of this study are shuffled in the database, so cell type and time point are left out; the donor was told from shared clones. The sequence links TRBV6-2 or TRBV6-3 to TRBJ2-1; the D region possibly corresponds to TRBD1 (5 bases align). Read as DNA, the sequence is TGTGCCAGCAGTCCTGACAGTCACAATGAGCAGTTCTTC. Its amino acids are CASSPDSHNEQFF.